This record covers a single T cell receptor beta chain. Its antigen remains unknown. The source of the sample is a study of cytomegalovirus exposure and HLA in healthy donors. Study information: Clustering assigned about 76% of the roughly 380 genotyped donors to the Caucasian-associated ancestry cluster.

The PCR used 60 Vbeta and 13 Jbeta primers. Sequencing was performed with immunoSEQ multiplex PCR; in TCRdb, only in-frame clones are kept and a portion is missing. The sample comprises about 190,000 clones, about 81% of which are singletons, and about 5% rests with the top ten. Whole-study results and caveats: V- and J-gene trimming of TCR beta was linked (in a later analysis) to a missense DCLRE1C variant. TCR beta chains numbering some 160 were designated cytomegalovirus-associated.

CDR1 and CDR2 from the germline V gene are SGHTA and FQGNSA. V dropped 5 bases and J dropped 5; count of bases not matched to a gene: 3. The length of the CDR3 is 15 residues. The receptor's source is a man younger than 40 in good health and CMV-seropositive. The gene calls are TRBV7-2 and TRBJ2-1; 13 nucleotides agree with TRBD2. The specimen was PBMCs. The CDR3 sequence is CASSPTSGGNNEQFF. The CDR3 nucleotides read TGTGCCAGCAGCCCGACTAGCGGGGGGAACAATGAGCAGTTCTTC.